These 23 T cell receptor beta chains came from one sample sequenced in a study of patients and donors after allogeneic stem cell transplantation. TCRdb independently ran MiXCR on the RT-PCR reads; one entry per CDR3 protein. The table has some 880,000 distinct CDR3 sequences, approximately 19% seen once. The sample was blood, either unsorted or a sorted T cell fraction (not recorded which). These receptors originate from a human donor who was either an allogeneic HSCT recipient or a stem cell or donor lymphocyte infusion donor (not recorded which). It is not recorded whose cells these are; they may come from a transplant donor.

This clonotype has only a few counts. This chain connects TRBV5-6 to TRBJ2-7; D is undetermined. This CDR3 spans 13 amino acids. CDR1 and CDR2 from the germline V gene are SGHDT and YYEEEE. With 1 base removed from V and 1 base from J, the gap between germline ends came to 6 bases. The CDR3 DNA reads as TGTGCCAGCAGCTTGACCAAATCCTACGAGCAGTACTTC. Residues: CASSLTKSYEQYF.

V usage is TRBV13 and J usage is TRBJ1-1, with 7 positions matching TRBD1. The V gene end was trimmed by 4 bases and the J gene end by 1 base; junction bases not matched to a gene: 6. Germline CDR1 PRHDT, CDR2 FYEKMQ (reference sequence). The CDR3 is made up of 15 amino acids. CDR3 sequence (DNA): TGTGCCAGCAGCTCCTACGGGACAGCGAACACTGAAGCTTTCTTT. Its protein product is CASSSYGTANTEAFF.

The genes are TRBV6-2 or TRBV6-3 and TRBJ1-1; 7 bases are shared with TRBD1. This CDR3 spans 12 amino acids. Trimming took 6 bases from V and 7 from J; bases not matched to a gene: 5. Looked up from germline, CDR1 is MNHEY and CDR2 is SVGEGT. This CDR3 reads CASRRDRNEAFF. The CDR3 DNA follows: TGTGCCAGCAGAAGGGACAGAAATGAAGCTTTCTTT.

J is TRBJ2-1 and V is TRBV12-3 or TRBV12-4; 9 nucleotides agree with TRBD2. Trimming took 3 bases from V and 4 from J; bases not matched to a gene: 10. This CDR3 is 17 amino acids long. The CDR3 DNA reads as TGTGCCAGCAGTTTGGAGACTAGCGGCAGATGGTACAATGAGCAGTTCTTC. It yields the protein CASSLETSGRWYNEQFF.

This clonotype has only a few counts. The CDR3 nucleotides read TGTGCCACCAGAAGCTCCCCAGGGGATGATTTCCACAATGAGCAGTTCTTC. The encoded protein is CATRSSPGDDFHNEQFF. The V gene is TRBV24-1, the J gene TRBJ2-1; TRBD1 might be the D (6 bases). V was shortened by 7 bases and J by 5 bases, with 23 bases between the two germline ends. In germline, CDR1 is KGHDR, CDR2 SFDVKD. The CDR3 loop spans 17 amino acids.

V and J are TRBV10-3 and TRBJ2-7, with D perhaps TRBD1 or TRBD2 (6 bases each). V was clipped by 6 bases and J by 6 bases, with 12 bases between them. In germline, CDR1 is ENHRY, CDR2 SYGVKD. The CDR3 covers 12 residues. The CDR3 protein is CAISEGGGEQYF. The CDR3 DNA follows: TGTGCCATCAGCGAAGGGGGAGGCGAGCAGTACTTC.

Ten or more counts support this clonotype. The J gene is TRBJ1-5, the V gene TRBV20-1, with D perhaps TRBD1 (5 bases). The ends were cut back, 0 bases at V and 1 base at J, with 13 bases in the middle. Germline CDR1 and CDR2: DFQATT and SNEGSKA (reference sequence). The CDR3 spans 16 residues. As DNA, the CDR3 is TGCAGTGCTAGAGAGGGACGGGGTATCAGCAATCAGCCCCAGCATTTT. Residues: CSAREGRGISNQPQHF.

The J gene is TRBJ1-4, the V gene TRBV20-1; 7 bases map to TRBD1. Germline V CDR1 and CDR2: DFQATT, SNEGSKA (reference sequence). This CDR3 contains 16 residues. V was pared by 6 bases and J by 4 bases, with 14 bases of the junction left unmatched. CDR3: CSAGGNSGTDNEKLFF. CDR3 coding DNA: TGCAGTGCAGGGGGGAATTCCGGGACAGATAATGAAAAACTGTTTTTT.

This clonotype was counted between two and nine times. J is TRBJ2-2 and V is TRBV29-1; possible D gene TRBD1, 6 bases. CDR1 and CDR2 (germline): SQVTM, ANQGSEA. This CDR3 has 14 residues. Trimming removed 3 bases from V and 0 bases from J, with 8 bases in between. This CDR3 is CSVEKGANTGELFF. CDR3 coding DNA: TGCAGCGTTGAGAAGGGGGCGAACACCGGGGAGCTGTTTTTT.

This clonotype was observed a few times. The CDR3 loop is CASSWGSPLHF. In DNA form, the CDR3 reads TGTGCCAGCAGTTGGGGTTCACCCCTCCACTTT. V usage is TRBV6-2 or TRBV6-3 and J usage is TRBJ1-6; D is uncertain. The ends were cut back, 4 bases at V and 9 bases at J, with 4 bases in the middle. Per germline, CDR1 MNHEY and CDR2 SVGEGT. This CDR3 is 11 amino acids long.

The chain couples TRBV20-1 to TRBJ1-1; D is unclear. Per germline, CDR1 DFQATT and CDR2 SNEGSKA (reference sequence). Trimming left V 8 bases short and J 4 bases short, with 14 bases between. The length of the CDR3 is 12 residues. The CDR3 loop is CSHSRVITEAFF. In nucleotides, the CDR3 is TGCAGTCATAGCCGCGTTATCACTGAAGCTTTCTTT.

The gene calls are TRBV7-9 and TRBJ2-1; the match to TRBD1 covers 7 bases. This CDR3 is built from 15 residues. V dropped 5 bases and J dropped 9; count of bases not matched to a gene: 13. CDR1 is SEHNR and CDR2 is FQNEAQ in the germline V gene (reference sequence). CDR3 loop: CASSAPGQTNTEQFF. The CDR3 region has the DNA TGTGCCAGCAGCGCGCCGGGACAGACTAACACTGAGCAGTTCTTC. Variable domain in full (rest from reference TRBV7-9 and TRBJ2-1): DTGVSQNPRHKITKRGQNVTFRCDPISEHNRLYWYRQTLGQGPEFLTYFQNEAQLEKSRLLSDRFSAERPKGSFSTLEIQRTEQGDSAMYLCASSAPGQTNTEQFFGPGTRLTVL.

The chain recombines TRBV2 with TRBJ2-7, with TRBD2 identical over 13 bases. The CDR3 contains 15 residues. With 8 bases clipped from V and 5 bases from J, the junction kept 9 bases outside the gene matches. Per germline, CDR1 SNHLY and CDR2 FYNNEI. The CDR3 loop reads CASPRTSGSPNEQYF. The CDR3 bases are TGTGCCAGCCCCCGGACTAGCGGGAGTCCCAACGAGCAGTACTTC.

This chain uses TRBV12-3 or TRBV12-4 with TRBJ1-1; 8 bases match TRBD1. With V trimmed by 7 bases and J by 5 bases, 12 bases remained unmatched. This CDR3 contains 15 residues. The CDR3 loop is CASIRERQGRTEAFF. DNA of the CDR3: TGTGCCAGCATCCGCGAAAGACAGGGGCGAACTGAAGCTTTCTTT.

This clonotype has just a few counts. The J gene is TRBJ2-7, the V gene TRBV5-1; D is uncertain. The germline V and J ends were trimmed by 4 bases and 0 bases, with 23 bases remaining between them. The CDR3 spans 18 residues. In germline, CDR1 is SGHRS, CDR2 YFSETQ. The CDR3 here is CASSGPTSPPKSSYEQYF. In DNA, the CDR3 is TGCGCCAGCAGCGGACCGACATCACCCCCAAAAAGCTCCTACGAGCAGTACTTC. The whole variable domain, filled in from reference TRBV5-1 and TRBJ2-7, reads KAGVTQTPRYLIKTRGQQVTLSCSPISGHRSVSWYQQTPGQGLQFLFEYFSETQRNKGNFPGRFSGRQFSNSRSEMNVSTLELGDSALYLCASSGPTSPPKSSYEQYFGPGTRLTVT.

There are a few counts of this clonotype. This chain connects TRBV24-1 to TRBJ1-6; D call uncertain. V was clipped by 9 bases and J by 3 bases, with 11 bases between them. This CDR3 is built from 14 residues. Germline values: CDR1 KGHDR, CDR2 SFDVKD. CDR3 region: CATAAGYYNSPLHF. The CDR3 coding sequence is TGTGCCACCGCGGCCGGATACTATAATTCACCCCTCCACTTT.

This clonotype was recorded many times. The rearrangement links TRBV12-3 or TRBV12-4 to TRBJ1-1, with D perhaps matching TRBD1 (5 bases). The V end lost 7 bases, the J end lost 6 bases, and 12 bases lay between the germline ends. The CDR3 has 12 amino acids. The CDR3 here is CASTKWGAEAFF. For the CDR3, the DNA is TGTGCCAGCACCAAATGGGGGGCTGAAGCTTTCTTT.

This clonotype was counted a few times. This sequence joins TRBV7-2 and TRBJ2-3; perhaps D is TRBD1 or TRBD2 (5 bases each). The CDR3 has 17 residues. Trimming shortened V by 5 bases and J by 1 base, and 19 bases separated the two germline ends. Germline V gene sequence: CDR1 SGHTA, CDR2 FQGNSA. The CDR3 protein is CASSTPGLRDGTDTQYF. CDR3 sequence (DNA): TGTGCCAGCAGCACACCAGGACTCCGGGACGGCACAGATACGCAGTATTTT. Combining the CDR3 with reference TRBV7-2 and TRBJ2-3 gives the whole variable domain GAGVSQSPSNKVTEKGKDVELRCDPISGHTALYWYRQSLGQGLEFLIYFQGNSAPDKSGLPSDRFSAERTGGSVSTLTIQRTQQEDSAVYLCASSTPGLRDGTDTQYFGPGTRLTVL.

For this clonotype: It may be a read error: a sequence one base away is much more abundant. V gene TRBV20-1 combines with J gene TRBJ1-2, with D possibly matching TRBD1 (6 bases). From germline, CDR1 is DFQATT and CDR2 SNEGSKA (reference sequence). The CDR3 consists of 13 residues. For the CDR3, the DNA is TGCAGTGCCGCGGGGGGGCGAAACTATGGCTCCACCTTC. Translating gives CSAAGGRNYGSTF.

This clonotype has more than one count but fewer than ten. The rearrangement uses TRBV6-1 and TRBJ1-5; D is ambiguous. Germline V gives CDR1 MNHNS, CDR2 SASEGT. This CDR3 spans 12 amino acids. V was cut by 4 bases and J by 11 bases, with 12 bases left in between. CDR3 protein: CASSGSGSSQHF. The CDR3, as DNA: TGTGCCAGCAGTGGTTCGGGTTCGTCCCAGCATTTT.

The sample holds many counts of this clonotype. This may come from a read error, since a much larger clone is one base off. This chain connects TRBV12-3 or TRBV12-4 to TRBJ1-1; possible D gene TRBD1, 6 bases. Trimming removed 6 bases at V and 1 base at J, with 9 bases between. The CDR3 sequence is 13 residues long. The CDR3 coding sequence is TGTGCCAGCAGCATACAGGGGAACACTGAAGCTTTCTTT. Protein sequence: CASSIQGNTEAFF.

The chain employs TRBV7-2 and TRBJ1-2; D not resolved. CDR1 is SGHTA and CDR2 is FQGNSA in the germline V gene. The CDR3 consists of 13 residues. The ends were cut back, 5 bases at V and 8 bases at J, with 15 bases in the middle. The CDR3 loop is CASSGQKPEGYTF. In DNA form, the CDR3 reads TGTGCCAGCAGCGGTCAAAAACCAGAGGGCTACACCTTC.

This clonotype was counted only a few times. The chain has TRBV6-1 and TRBJ1-3, with a possible D match to TRBD1 (5 bases). The germline V and J ends were trimmed by 6 bases and 0 bases, with 12 bases remaining between them. This CDR3 has 15 amino acids. CDR1 is MNHNS, CDR2 SASEGT, per germline. The CDR3 is CASSPLDSSGNTIYF. CDR3 bases: TGTGCCAGCAGCCCGCTCGACAGCTCTGGAAACACCATATATTTT.